These T cell receptor beta chains were read from a single sample in a study of graft-versus-host responses after intestinal transplantation. Clones were sequenced by immunoSEQ multiplex PCR, and TCRdb holds only the in-frame ones, with some missing. The data contain 95,000 to 100,000 clones, around 88% of them singletons. This sample comprised PBMCs, obtained 255 days after intestinal transplant. The receptors derive from a human patient who received an intestinal transplant, so some T cells may come from the graft donor. Each CDR3 is given with its conserved first and last residue. The D gene is left open where the match is weak. Not all rows give a size; the values are once, few, many and, for expanded clones, a class.

CARSLEGRQGASRNTEAFF	TGTGCCAGAAGCTTGGAGGGCAGACAGGGGGCCAGTCGGAACACTGAAGCTTTCTTT	TRBJ1-1	NA	TRBV5-3	TRBD1
CASGWDRDPIYGYTF	TGTGCCAGCGGATGGGACAGGGACCCTATATATGGCTACACCTTC	TRBJ1-2	NA	TRBV7-9	TRBD1
CSVGTGLLGATNEKLFF	TGCAGCGTTGGGACAGGTCTGTTGGGAGCAACTAATGAAAAACTGTTTTTT	TRBJ1-4	once	TRBV29-1	TRBD1
CASSTGQGNQPQHF	TGTGCCAGCAGTACAGGACAGGGCAATCAGCCCCAGCATTTT	TRBJ1-5	NA	TRBV27	TRBD1
CASSLAGTYEQYF	TGTGCCAGCAGCTTGGCGGGGACCTACGAGCAGTACTTC	TRBJ2-7	NA	TRBV5-4	NA
CASSEETSPYGYTF	TGTGCCAGCAGTGAAGAAACTTCCCCCTATGGCTACACCTTC	TRBJ1-2	NA	TRBV6-1	NA
CASSLDQGYGYTF	TGCGCCAGCAGCTTGGACCAGGGGTATGGCTACACCTTC	TRBJ1-2	NA	TRBV5-1	NA
CASSEWTANTGELFF	TGTGCCAGCAGTGAATGGACAGCGAACACCGGGGAGCTGTTTTTT	TRBJ2-2	few	TRBV25-1	NA
CASSLIAVNTEAFF	TGTGCCAGCAGTTTGATTGCAGTTAACACTGAAGCTTTCTTT	TRBJ1-1	NA	TRBV28	NA
CASSEKADLYEQYF	TGCGCCAGCAGTGAAAAGGCAGACCTCTACGAGCAGTACTTC	TRBJ2-7	NA	TRBV10-1	NA
CAWSETGGETQYF	TGTGCCTGGAGTGAGACAGGGGGAGAGACCCAGTACTTC	TRBJ2-5	NA	TRBV30	TRBD1
CASSFLSGAYEQYF	TGCGCCAGCAGCTTTTTATCAGGAGCCTACGAGCAGTACTTC	TRBJ2-7	NA	TRBV5-1	NA
CASSLVAGGGYEQYF	TGTGCCAGCAGCTTAGTAGCGGGGGGAGGCTACGAGCAGTACTTC	TRBJ2-7	NA	TRBV7-2	TRBD2
CASSLREGYGYTF	TGTGCCAGCAGCCTACGGGAAGGCTATGGCTACACCTTC	TRBJ1-2	NA	TRBV5-6	NA
CSASGLNEQYF	TGCAGTGCTAGCGGACTAAACGAGCAGTACTTC	TRBJ2-7	NA	TRBV20-1	NA
CASSENLGGGNGEQYF	TGTGCCAGCAGTGAAAATCTCGGGGGTGGAAACGGCGAGCAGTACTTC	TRBJ2-7	NA	TRBV2	NA
CASSNSGGAVYEQYF	TGTGCCAGCAGTAATAGCGGGGGGGCTGTCTACGAGCAGTACTTC	TRBJ2-7	NA	TRBV6-5	TRBD2
CASSQVQAGLGGHEQFF	TGCGCCAGCAGCCAAGTTCAGGCCGGACTAGGAGGCCATGAGCAGTTCTTC	TRBJ2-1	NA	TRBV4-1	TRBD2
CASRWGQNTEAFF	TGTGCCAGCAGGTGGGGGCAAAACACTGAAGCTTTCTTT	TRBJ1-1	NA	TRBV6-1	NA
CASSQGESYGYTF	TGCGCCAGCAGCCAAGGGGAGAGCTATGGCTACACCTTC	TRBJ1-2	NA	TRBV4-1	NA
CASSVDKTGVTGANVLTF	TGTGCCAGCAGCGTAGATAAGACAGGGGTCACTGGGGCCAACGTCCTGACTTTC	TRBJ2-6	NA	TRBV9	TRBD1
CASSSRTTDTQYF	TGTGCCAGCAGTTCACGAACCACAGATACGCAGTATTTT	TRBJ2-3	NA	TRBV6-5	NA